A single sample is the source of the 21 T cell receptor beta chains below, sequenced in a study of shared clonotypes between healthy human individuals. Method: immunoSEQ multiplex PCR; TCRdb's copy keeps in-frame clones and lacks some. The sample records approximately 650,000 clones, nearly 97% being singletons. CD45RO-negative, CCR7-selected cells formed the naive CD8 fraction, which excluded terminally differentiated effector memory CD45RA+ cells. Specimen: naive CD8+ T cells sorted from blood. These receptors all come from a woman in her thirties in good health.

The J gene is TRBJ1-1, the V gene TRBV2; D gene uncertain. Trimming took off 3 bases at V and 4 bases at J, with 9 bases between the two ends. The CDR3 runs 13 residues. Germline values: CDR1 SNHLY, CDR2 FYNNEI. Written as DNA, the CDR3 is TGTGCCAGCAGTGAGTGGGCTCGCACTGAAGCTTTCTTT. It codes for CASSEWARTEAFF.

V gene TRBV30 combines with J gene TRBJ2-1, with 11 nucleotides matching TRBD2. The germline CDR1 and CDR2 sequences are GTSNPN and SVGIG (reference sequence). With V trimmed by 4 bases and J by 7 bases, 3 bases remained unmatched. CDR3 length: 13 amino acids. CDR3 sequence reads: CAWTSGRFNEQFF. The CDR3 DNA sequence: TGTGCCTGGACTAGCGGGAGGTTTAATGAGCAGTTCTTC.

V and J are TRBV13 and TRBJ1-1; 9 bases line up with TRBD1. Germline assignment: CDR1 PRHDT and CDR2 FYEKMQ (reference sequence). The junction had 10 bases not matched to a gene; V was cut back by 10 bases and J by 7 bases. The CDR3 runs to 13 residues. The CDR3 reads CATVEDRGLEAFF. CDR3 nucleotide sequence: TGTGCCACCGTGGAGGACAGGGGCCTTGAAGCTTTCTTT.

The DNA for the CDR3 is TGTGCCAGCAGTCCACTAGCGGGGGTCTCCTACAATGAGCAGTTCTTC. It is translated as CASSPLAGVSYNEQFF. V and J are TRBV14 and TRBJ2-1, with 11 bases lining up with TRBD2. CDR1 is SGHDN, CDR2 FVKESK, per germline. The CDR3 length is 16 residues. Trimming removed 6 bases from V and 0 bases from J; junction bases left unmatched: 4.

The chain joins TRBV5-8 to TRBJ1-2; 8 bases are shared with TRBD1. Trimming removed 2 bases from V and 2 bases from J; junction bases left unmatched: 5. The length of the CDR3 is 15 residues. Germline assignment: CDR1 SGHTS and CDR2 YDEGEE. CDR3: CASSFRQGANYGYTF. CDR3 nucleotide sequence: TGTGCCAGCAGCTTCCGGCAGGGGGCCAACTATGGCTACACCTTC.

The chain has TRBV21-1 and TRBJ1-1. TRBV21-1 is flagged as a pseudogene. The CDR3 totals 14 residues. In DNA form, the CDR3 reads TGTGCCAGCTGCACTGGAACTATGAACACTGAAGCTTTCTTT. It yields the protein CASCTGTMNTEAFF.

The gene calls are TRBV5-1 and TRBJ2-1, with 9 bases that match TRBD2. This CDR3 has 13 amino acids. Losses at the gene ends were 5 bases for V and 10 bases for J; bases not matched to a gene: 7. Per the germline V gene, CDR1 is SGHRS and CDR2 is YFSETQ. The CDR3 is CASRVAGEWEQFF. Here the CDR3 DNA reads TGCGCCAGCAGAGTAGCGGGAGAGTGGGAGCAGTTCTTC.

The CDR3 sequence is CASSLFSSGHNEQFF. For the CDR3, the DNA is TGTGCCAGCAGTTTATTTTCTAGCGGCCACAATGAGCAGTTCTTC. The chain is built from TRBV28 and TRBJ2-1; TRBD2 agrees at 7 bases. The CDR3 spans 15 residues. Germline CDR1 reads MDHEN; CDR2 reads SYDVKM. V lost 1 base, J lost 5 bases, and 5 bases stayed unmatched.

V gene TRBV5-6 combines with J gene TRBJ2-2; 11 bases are shared with TRBD2. The CDR3 extends over 15 amino acids. The V segment lost 5 bases and the J segment 4 bases; nucleotides outside the gene matches: 4. In germline, CDR1 is SGHDT, CDR2 YYEEEE. CDR3 amino acids: CASSRLAGSTGELFF. CDR3 bases: TGTGCCAGCAGTAGACTAGCGGGAAGCACCGGGGAGCTGTTTTTT.

The V and J genes are TRBV10-1 and TRBJ2-7; D unresolved. The V gene lost 4 bases and the J gene lost 7 bases, with 8 bases spanning the gap. This CDR3 comprises 11 residues. Germline-derived CDR1 and CDR2 are WNHNN and SYGVQD (reference sequence). CDR3 DNA: TGCGCCAGCAGTGGGTTAGGGGAGCAGTACTTC. Translation: CASSGLGEQYF.

The rearrangement links TRBV13 to TRBJ2-1; tentative D call: TRBD2 (5 bases). Looked up from germline, CDR1 is PRHDT and CDR2 is FYEKMQ (reference sequence). Between the trimmed V and J ends, which lost 4 bases and 6 bases, there was a span of 16 bases. CDR3 length equals 15 residues. CDR3 amino acids: CASSSKEGPTNEQFF. The CDR3 DNA reads as TGTGCCAGCAGCTCTAAAGAGGGCCCGACCAATGAGCAGTTCTTC.

The CDR3 spells CASSQLPQARQYYEQYF. The CDR3 nucleotides read TGCGCCAGCAGTCAACTCCCTCAGGCGCGGCAGTACTACGAGCAGTACTTC. The chain uses TRBV23-1 and TRBJ2-7; D is ambiguous. TRBV23-1 is classed as an ORF, of uncertain function. The V and J ends lost 2 bases and 3 bases respectively, with 20 bases between them. This CDR3 region has 17 residues.

This sequence joins TRBV5-8 and TRBJ2-7; D unclear. Germline V lookup: CDR1 SGHTS, CDR2 YDEGEE. This CDR3 is 12 amino acids long. With 4 bases removed from V and 4 bases from J, the gap between germline ends came to 9 bases. The CDR3 loop reads CASSRAWYEQYF. CDR3 coding DNA: TGTGCCAGCAGCCGCGCCTGGTACGAGCAGTACTTC.

The rearrangement uses TRBV28 and TRBJ2-2; 8 nucleotides align to TRBD2. CDR3 length: 15 residues. Germline CDR1 MDHEN, CDR2 SYDVKM. With V trimmed by 2 bases and J by 6 bases, 5 bases remained unmatched. In nucleotides, the CDR3 is TGTGCCAGCAGTTTAGAGCGGGAGAAAGCCGGGGAGCTGTTTTTT. Translation gives CASSLEREKAGELFF.

This chain joins TRBV28 and TRBJ1-4, with D unresolved. The CDR3 has 15 residues. Germline lookup yields CDR1 MDHEN and CDR2 SYDVKM. Deletions cut 3 bases from V and 2 bases from J, with 10 bases between. The CDR3 here is CASSFWGGTNEKLFF. The CDR3 DNA sequence: TGTGCCAGCAGTTTTTGGGGAGGCACTAATGAAAAACTGTTTTTT.

The J gene is TRBJ2-7, the V gene TRBV4-3; TRBD1 might be the D (5 bases). V shed 1 base and J shed 1 base, with 8 bases lying between them. This CDR3 spans 14 amino acids. Germline lookup yields CDR1 LGHNA and CDR2 YSLEER. This CDR3 is CASSQVTASYEQYF. CDR3 nucleotide sequence: TGCGCCAGCAGCCAAGTGACAGCGTCCTACGAGCAGTACTTC.

The chain uses TRBV9 and TRBJ2-1; D might be TRBD1 or TRBD2, each matching 5 bases. Per the germline V gene, CDR1 is SGDLS and CDR2 is YYNGEE. CDR3 length equals 14 residues. V lost 1 base, J lost 5 bases, and 10 bases lay in between. The CDR3 region has the DNA TGTGCCAGCAGCGTAAGGGACGGACACAATGAGCAGTTCTTC. Residues: CASSVRDGHNEQFF.

The chain links TRBV19 to TRBJ2-7; the D is unclear. V was pared by 7 bases and J by 1 base, with 11 bases between. The germline CDR1 and CDR2 sequences are LNHDA and SQIVND (reference sequence). CDR3 length: 13 residues. The CDR3 sequence is CASNMGGSYEQYF. The CDR3 DNA sequence: TGTGCCAGTAATATGGGTGGATCCTACGAGCAGTACTTC.

The gene calls are TRBV2 and TRBJ1-5, with a possible D match to TRBD1 (6 bases). The V end lost 0 bases, the J end lost 4 bases, and 34 bases lay between the germline ends. This CDR3 has 23 residues. Germline CDR1 reads SNHLY; CDR2 reads FYNNEI. The CDR3 protein is CASSEAWAQGQAGGPKINQPQHF. Written as DNA, the CDR3 is TGTGCCAGCAGTGAAGCTTGGGCCCAGGGACAAGCGGGGGGACCCAAAATAAATCAGCCCCAGCATTTT.

The chain carries TRBV2 and TRBJ2-7; 9 bases match TRBD2. This CDR3 region has 13 residues. The V and J ends lost 6 bases and 6 bases, in that order; junction bases with no gene match: 6. CDR1 SNHLY and CDR2 FYNNEI come from the germline V gene. CDR3 in amino acids: CASSDGTSREQYF. The DNA of the CDR3 is TGTGCCAGCAGCGACGGGACTAGCCGCGAGCAGTACTTC.

The J gene is TRBJ1-2, the V gene TRBV2; D is uncertain. The CDR3 totals 12 residues. Germline CDR1 and CDR2: SNHLY and FYNNEI. The V gene lost 5 bases and the J gene lost 5 bases, with 9 bases spanning the gap. The CDR3 spells CASSPPSYGYTF. CDR3 bases: TGTGCCAGCAGTCCCCCGTCTTATGGCTACACCTTC.